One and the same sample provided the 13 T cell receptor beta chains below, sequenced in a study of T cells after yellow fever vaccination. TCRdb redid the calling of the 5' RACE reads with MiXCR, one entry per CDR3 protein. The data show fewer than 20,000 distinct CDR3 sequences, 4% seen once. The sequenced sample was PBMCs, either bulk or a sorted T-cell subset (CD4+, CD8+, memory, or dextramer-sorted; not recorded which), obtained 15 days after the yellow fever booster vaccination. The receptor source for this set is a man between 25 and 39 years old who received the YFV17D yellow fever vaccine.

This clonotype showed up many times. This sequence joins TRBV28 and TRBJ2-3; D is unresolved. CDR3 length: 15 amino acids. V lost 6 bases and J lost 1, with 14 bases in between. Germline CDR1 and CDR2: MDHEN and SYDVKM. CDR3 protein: CASSQRRTGTDTQYF. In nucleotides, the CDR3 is TGTGCCAGCAGCCAAAGAAGGACGGGCACAGATACGCAGTATTTT.

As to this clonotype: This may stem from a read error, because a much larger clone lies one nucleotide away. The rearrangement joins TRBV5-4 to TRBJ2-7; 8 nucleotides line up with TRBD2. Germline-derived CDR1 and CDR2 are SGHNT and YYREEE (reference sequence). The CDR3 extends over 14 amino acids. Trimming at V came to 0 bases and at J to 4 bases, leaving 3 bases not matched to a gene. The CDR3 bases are TGTGCCAGCAGCTTGGGCGGACTAGCATACGAGCAGTACTTC. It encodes CASSLGGLAYEQYF.

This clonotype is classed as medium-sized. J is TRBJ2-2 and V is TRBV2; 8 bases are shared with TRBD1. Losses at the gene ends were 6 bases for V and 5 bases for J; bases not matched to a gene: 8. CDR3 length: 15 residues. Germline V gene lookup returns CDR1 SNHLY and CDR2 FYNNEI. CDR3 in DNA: TGTGCCAGCAGACTTGGACAGGGATGGACCGGGGAGCTGTTTTTT. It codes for CASRLGQGWTGELFF. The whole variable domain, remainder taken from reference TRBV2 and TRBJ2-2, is EPEVTQTPSHQVTQMGQEVILRCVPISNHLYFYWYRQILGQKVEFLVSFYNNEISEKSEIFDDQFSVERPDGSNFTLKIRSTKLEDSAMYFCASRLGQGWTGELFFGEGSRLTVL.

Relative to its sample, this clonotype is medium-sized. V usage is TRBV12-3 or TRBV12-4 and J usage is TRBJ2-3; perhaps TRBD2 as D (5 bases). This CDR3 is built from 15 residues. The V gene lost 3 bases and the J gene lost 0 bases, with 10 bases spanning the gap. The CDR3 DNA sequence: TGTGCCAGCAGTTTCACAGCGGCTAGCACAGATACGCAGTATTTT. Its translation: CASSFTAASTDTQYF.

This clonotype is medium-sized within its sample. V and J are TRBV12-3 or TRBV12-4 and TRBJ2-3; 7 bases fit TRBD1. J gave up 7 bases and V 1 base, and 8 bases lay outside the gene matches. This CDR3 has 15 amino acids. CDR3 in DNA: TGTGCCAGCAGTTTAGGGGGACAGTCCGTGAATACGCAGTATTTT. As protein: CASSLGGQSVNTQYF.

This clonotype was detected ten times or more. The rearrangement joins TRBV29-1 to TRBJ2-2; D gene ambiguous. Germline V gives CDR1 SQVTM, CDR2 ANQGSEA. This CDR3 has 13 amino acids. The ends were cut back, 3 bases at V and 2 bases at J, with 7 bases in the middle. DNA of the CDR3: TGCAGCGTTGATGGGGTTAACACCGGGGAGCTGTTTTTT. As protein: CSVDGVNTGELFF.

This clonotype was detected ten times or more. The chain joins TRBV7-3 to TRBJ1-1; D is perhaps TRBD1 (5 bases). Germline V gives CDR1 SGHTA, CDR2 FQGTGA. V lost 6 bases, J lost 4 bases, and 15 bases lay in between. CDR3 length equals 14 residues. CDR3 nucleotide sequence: TGTGCCAGCAGTCCCGGGGGGGGAAGCACTGAAGCTTTCTTT. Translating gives CASSPGGGSTEAFF. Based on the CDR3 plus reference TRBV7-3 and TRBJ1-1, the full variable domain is GAGVSQTPSNKVTEKGKYVELRCDPISGHTALYWYRQSLGQGPEFLIYFQGTGAADDSGLPNDRFFAVRPEGSVSTLKIQRTERGDSAVYLCASSPGGGSTEAFFGQGTRLTVV.

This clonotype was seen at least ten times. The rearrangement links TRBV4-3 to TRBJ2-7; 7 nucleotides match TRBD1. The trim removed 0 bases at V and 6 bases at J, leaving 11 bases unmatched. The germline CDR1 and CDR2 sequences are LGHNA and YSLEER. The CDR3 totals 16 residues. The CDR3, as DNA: TGCGCCAGCAGCCAAGATCGGGGACAGACTCTCGTCGAGCAGTACTTC. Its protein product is CASSQDRGQTLVEQYF.

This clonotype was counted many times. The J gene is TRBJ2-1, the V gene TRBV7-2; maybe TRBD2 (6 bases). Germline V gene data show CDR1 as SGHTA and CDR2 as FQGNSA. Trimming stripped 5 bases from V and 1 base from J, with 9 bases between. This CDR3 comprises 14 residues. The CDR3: CASSVGGSYNEQFF. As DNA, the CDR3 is TGTGCCAGCAGCGTGGGAGGTTCCTACAATGAGCAGTTCTTC.

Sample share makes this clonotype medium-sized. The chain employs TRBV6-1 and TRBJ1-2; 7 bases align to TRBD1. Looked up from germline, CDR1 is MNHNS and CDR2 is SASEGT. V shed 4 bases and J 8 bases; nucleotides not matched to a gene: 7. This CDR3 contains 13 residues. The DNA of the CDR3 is TGTGCCAGCAGTGCGAGACAGGGCAGCGGCTACACCTTC. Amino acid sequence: CASSARQGSGYTF.

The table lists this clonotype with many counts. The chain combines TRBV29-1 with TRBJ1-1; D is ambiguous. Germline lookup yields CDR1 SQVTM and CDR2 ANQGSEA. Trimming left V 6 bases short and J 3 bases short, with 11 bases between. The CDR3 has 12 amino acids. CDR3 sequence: CSVGATYTEAFF. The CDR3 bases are TGCAGCGTAGGCGCTACATACACTGAAGCTTTCTTT.

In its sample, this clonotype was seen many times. The CDR3 nucleotides are TGCGCCAGCAGCCACCAAAGGGTGGGCTACGAGCAGTACTTC. Amino acid sequence: CASSHQRVGYEQYF. The chain couples TRBV4-3 to TRBJ2-7; D unresolved. This CDR3 is built from 14 residues. V gave up 3 bases and J gave up 3 bases, with 12 bases separating them. Germline V gene data show CDR1 as LGHNA and CDR2 as YSLEER.

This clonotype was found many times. The CDR3 nucleotides are TGTGCCAGCAGCCCCGGGGCAGGGAGCTCCTATAATTCACCCCTCCACTTT. It specifies CASSPGAGSSYNSPLHF. The V gene is TRBV7-8, the J gene TRBJ1-6, with D perhaps TRBD1 (5 bases). The CDR3 has 17 amino acids. Deletions cut 5 bases from V and 0 bases from J, with 14 bases between. Germline V gene sequence: CDR1 SGHVS, CDR2 FQNEAQ.